The clone carrying this T cell receptor (beta chain) showed up just a few times. The source of the sample is a study of spatial heterogeneity in lung cancer. As for the study in general: Consistent detection of more beta-chain than alpha-chain sequences was observed.

Single TCR cDNA molecules each had their own unique molecular identifier. Via MiXCR, TCRdb re-called the 5' RACE reads, giving one row per CDR3 protein. The sample includes under 100,000 distinct CDR3 sequences, around 10% of them seen just once. Documented time point: sample taken at primary tumor resection. The authors sequenced whole RNA from tumor, nontumor lung or frozen PBMC without sorting. Donors were around 70 untreated early-stage non-small cell lung cancer patients. This clonotype was obtained from a male donor with early-stage non-small cell lung cancer. The sample in question was PBMCs, obtained at surgery.

For the CDR3, the DNA is TGTGCCAGCAGCAGACACACCAGTGACAATGAGCAGTTCTTC. It yields the protein CASSRHTSDNEQFF. This rearrangement joins TRBV21-1 to TRBJ2-1. TRBV21-1 is given as a pseudogene. The CDR3 consists of 14 residues.